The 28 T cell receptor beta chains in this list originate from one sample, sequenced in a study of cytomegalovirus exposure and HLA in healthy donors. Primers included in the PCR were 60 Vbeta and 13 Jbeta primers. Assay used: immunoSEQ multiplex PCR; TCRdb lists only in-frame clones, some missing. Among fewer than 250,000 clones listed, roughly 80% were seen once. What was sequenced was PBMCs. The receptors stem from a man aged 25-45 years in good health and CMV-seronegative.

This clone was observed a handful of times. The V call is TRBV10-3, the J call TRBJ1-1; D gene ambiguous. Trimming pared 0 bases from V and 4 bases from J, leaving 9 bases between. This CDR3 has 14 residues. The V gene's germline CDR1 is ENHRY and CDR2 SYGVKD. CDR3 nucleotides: TGTGCCATCAGTGAGTCATCAATTGTCACTGAAGCTTTCTTT. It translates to CAISESSIVTEAFF.

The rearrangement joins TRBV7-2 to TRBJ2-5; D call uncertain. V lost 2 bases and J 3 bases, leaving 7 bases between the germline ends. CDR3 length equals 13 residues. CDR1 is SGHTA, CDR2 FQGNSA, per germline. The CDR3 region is CASSLSVKETQYF. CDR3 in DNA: TGTGCCAGCAGCTTATCTGTTAAAGAGACCCAGTACTTC.

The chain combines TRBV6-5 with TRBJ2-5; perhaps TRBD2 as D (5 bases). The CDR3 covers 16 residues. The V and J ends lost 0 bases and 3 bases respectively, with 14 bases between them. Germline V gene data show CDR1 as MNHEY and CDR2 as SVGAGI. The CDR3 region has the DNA TGTGCCAGCAGTTACTCGAAGGGAGAAATGGAAGAGACCCAGTACTTC. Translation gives CASSYSKGEMEETQYF.

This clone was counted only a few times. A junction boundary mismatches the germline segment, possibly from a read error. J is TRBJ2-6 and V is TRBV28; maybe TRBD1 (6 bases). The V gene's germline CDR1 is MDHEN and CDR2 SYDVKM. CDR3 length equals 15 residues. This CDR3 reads CASSFAGAGASVLTF. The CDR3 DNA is TGTGCCAGCAGTTTCGCAGGGGCTGGGGCCAGCGTCCTGACTTTC.

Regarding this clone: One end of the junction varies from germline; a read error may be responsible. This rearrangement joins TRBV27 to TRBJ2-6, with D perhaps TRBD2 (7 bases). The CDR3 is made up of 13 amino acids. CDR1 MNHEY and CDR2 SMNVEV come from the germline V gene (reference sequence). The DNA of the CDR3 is TGTGCCAGCAGTCTGGGGGGGGCCAGCGTCCTGACTTTC. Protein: CASSLGGASVLTF.

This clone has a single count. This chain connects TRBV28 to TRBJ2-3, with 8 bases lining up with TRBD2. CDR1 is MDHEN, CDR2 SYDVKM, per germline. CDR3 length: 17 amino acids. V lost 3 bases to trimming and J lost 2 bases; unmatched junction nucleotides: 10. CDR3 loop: CASSLRRGGGPTDTQYF. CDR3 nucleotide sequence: TGTGCCAGCAGTTTGCGTCGGGGCGGGGGGCCCACAGATACGCAGTATTTT.

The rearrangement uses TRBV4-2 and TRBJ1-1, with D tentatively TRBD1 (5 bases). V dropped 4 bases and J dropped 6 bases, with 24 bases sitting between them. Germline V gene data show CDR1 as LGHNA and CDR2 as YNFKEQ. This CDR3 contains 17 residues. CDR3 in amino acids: CASSLTLREPGTAEAFF. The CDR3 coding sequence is TGTGCCAGCAGCCTCACACTTAGGGAGCCAGGGACTGCTGAAGCTTTCTTT.

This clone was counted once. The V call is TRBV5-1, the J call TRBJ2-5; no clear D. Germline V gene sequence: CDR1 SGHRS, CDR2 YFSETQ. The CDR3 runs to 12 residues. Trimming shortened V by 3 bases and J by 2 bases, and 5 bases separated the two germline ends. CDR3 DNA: TGCGCCAGCAGCTCCAGTCAAGAGACCCAGTACTTC. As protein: CASSSSQETQYF.

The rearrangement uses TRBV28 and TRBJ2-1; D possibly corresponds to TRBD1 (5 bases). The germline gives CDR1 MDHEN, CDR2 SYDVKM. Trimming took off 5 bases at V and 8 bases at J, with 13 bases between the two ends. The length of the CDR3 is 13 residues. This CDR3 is CASSLQGRHEQFF. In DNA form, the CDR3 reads TGTGCCAGCAGTCTCCAGGGAAGACATGAGCAGTTCTTC.

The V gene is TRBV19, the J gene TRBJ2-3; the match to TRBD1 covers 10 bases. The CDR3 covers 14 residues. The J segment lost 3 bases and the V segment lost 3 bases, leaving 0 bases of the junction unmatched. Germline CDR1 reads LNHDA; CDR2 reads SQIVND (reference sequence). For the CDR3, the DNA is TGTGCCAGTAGTATGGGACAGGGGACAGATACGCAGTATTTT. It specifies CASSMGQGTDTQYF. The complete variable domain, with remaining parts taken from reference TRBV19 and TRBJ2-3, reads DGGITQSPKYLFRKEGQNVTLSCEQNLNHDAMYWYRQDPGQGLRLIYYSQIVNDFQKGDIAEGYSVSREKKESFPLTVTSAQKNPTAFYLCASSMGQGTDTQYFGPGTRLTVL.

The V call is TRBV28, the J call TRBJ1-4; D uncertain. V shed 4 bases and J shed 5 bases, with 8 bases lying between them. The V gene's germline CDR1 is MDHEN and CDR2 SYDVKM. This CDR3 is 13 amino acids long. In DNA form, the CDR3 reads TGTGCCAGCAGTTCGCACACCAATGAAAAACTGTTTTTT. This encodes CASSSHTNEKLFF.

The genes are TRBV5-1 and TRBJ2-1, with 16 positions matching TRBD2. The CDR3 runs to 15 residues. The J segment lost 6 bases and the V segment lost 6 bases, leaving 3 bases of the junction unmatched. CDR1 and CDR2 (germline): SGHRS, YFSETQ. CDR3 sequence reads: CASTGLAGGANEQFF. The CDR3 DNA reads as TGCGCCAGCACGGGACTAGCGGGGGGGGCCAATGAGCAGTTCTTC.

The CDR3 region is CASSMTGRYTF. DNA for the CDR3: TGTGCCAGTAGTATGACAGGACGCTACACCTTC. The chain is built from TRBV19 and TRBJ1-2; tentatively, D is TRBD1 (6 bases). The CDR3 contains 11 residues. Germline CDR1 LNHDA, CDR2 SQIVND (reference sequence). The ends were cut back, 3 bases at V and 9 bases at J, with 8 bases in the middle. The full variable domain, its missing parts supplied by reference TRBV19 and TRBJ1-2, is DGGITQSPKYLFRKEGQNVTLSCEQNLNHDAMYWYRQDPGQGLRLIYYSQIVNDFQKGDIAEGYSVSREKKESFPLTVTSAQKNPTAFYLCASSMTGRYTFGSGTRLTVV.

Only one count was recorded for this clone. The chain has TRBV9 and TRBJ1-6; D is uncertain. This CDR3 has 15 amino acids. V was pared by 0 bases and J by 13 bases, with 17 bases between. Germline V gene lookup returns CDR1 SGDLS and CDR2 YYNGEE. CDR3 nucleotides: TGTGCCAGCAGCGTAGAGGCGGCTCCTGTTGGGCCCCTCCACTTT. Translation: CASSVEAAPVGPLHF.

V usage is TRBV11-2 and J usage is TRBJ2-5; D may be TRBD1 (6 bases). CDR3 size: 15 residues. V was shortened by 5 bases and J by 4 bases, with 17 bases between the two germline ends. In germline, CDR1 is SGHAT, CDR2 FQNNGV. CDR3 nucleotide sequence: TGTGCCAGCAGCACCGGCCGGACAGTGGGAGAGACCCAGTACTTC. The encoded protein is CASSTGRTVGETQYF.

The CDR3 reads CASSRTSGVSDTQYF. The CDR3 DNA reads as TGCGCCAGCAGCCGGACTAGCGGGGTCTCGGATACGCAGTATTTT. The chain links TRBV5-1 to TRBJ2-3, with 12 bases aligning to TRBD2. V lost 4 bases, J lost 6 bases, and 6 bases stayed unmatched. This CDR3 comprises 15 residues. Per germline, CDR1 SGHRS and CDR2 YFSETQ. Variable domain in full (rest from reference TRBV5-1 and TRBJ2-3): KAGVTQTPRYLIKTRGQQVTLSCSPISGHRSVSWYQQTPGQGLQFLFEYFSETQRNKGNFPGRFSGRQFSNSRSEMNVSTLELGDSALYLCASSRTSGVSDTQYFGPGTRLTVL.

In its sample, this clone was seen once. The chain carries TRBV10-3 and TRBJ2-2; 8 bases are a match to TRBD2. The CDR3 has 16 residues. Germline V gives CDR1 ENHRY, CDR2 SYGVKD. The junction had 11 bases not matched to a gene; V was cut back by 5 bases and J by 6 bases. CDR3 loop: CAISPGLVSSAGELFF. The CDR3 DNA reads TGTGCCATCAGTCCGGGACTAGTAAGTTCCGCCGGGGAGCTGTTTTTT.

The CDR3 DNA reads as TGTGCCAGCAGCTTAGCTTCTAGCGGGGGGTCGACCCAGTACTTC. Protein: CASSLASSGGSTQYF. The chain recombines TRBV7-2 with TRBJ2-5; 11 nucleotides align to TRBD2. The germline CDR1 and CDR2 sequences are SGHTA and FQGNSA. CDR3 length equals 15 residues. The V gene end was trimmed by 0 bases and the J gene end by 7 bases; junction bases not matched to a gene: 4.

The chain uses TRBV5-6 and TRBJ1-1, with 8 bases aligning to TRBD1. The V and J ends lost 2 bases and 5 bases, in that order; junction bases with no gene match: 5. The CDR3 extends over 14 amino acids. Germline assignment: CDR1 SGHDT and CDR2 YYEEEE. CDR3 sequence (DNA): TGTGCCAGCAGCTTTACAGGGGGGTCTACTGAAGCTTTCTTT. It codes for CASSFTGGSTEAFF.

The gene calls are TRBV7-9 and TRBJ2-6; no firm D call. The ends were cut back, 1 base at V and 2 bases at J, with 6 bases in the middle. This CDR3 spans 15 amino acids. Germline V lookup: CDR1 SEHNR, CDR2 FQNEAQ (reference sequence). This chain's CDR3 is CASSLGPPGANVLTF. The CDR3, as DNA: TGTGCCAGCAGCTTAGGGCCTCCTGGGGCCAACGTCCTGACTTTC.

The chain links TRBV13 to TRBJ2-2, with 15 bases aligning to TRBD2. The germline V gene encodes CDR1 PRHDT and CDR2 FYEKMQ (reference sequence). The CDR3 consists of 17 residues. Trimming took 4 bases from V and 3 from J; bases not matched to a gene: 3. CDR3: CASSSGLAGGHTGELFF. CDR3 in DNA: TGTGCCAGCAGCTCGGGACTAGCGGGGGGCCACACCGGGGAGCTGTTTTTT.

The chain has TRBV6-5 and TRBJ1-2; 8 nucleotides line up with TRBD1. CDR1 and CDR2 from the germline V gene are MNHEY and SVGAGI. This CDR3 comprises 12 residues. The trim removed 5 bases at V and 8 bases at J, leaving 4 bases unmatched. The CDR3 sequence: CASSARGRGYTF. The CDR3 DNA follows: TGTGCCAGCAGTGCCAGGGGGCGAGGCTACACCTTC.

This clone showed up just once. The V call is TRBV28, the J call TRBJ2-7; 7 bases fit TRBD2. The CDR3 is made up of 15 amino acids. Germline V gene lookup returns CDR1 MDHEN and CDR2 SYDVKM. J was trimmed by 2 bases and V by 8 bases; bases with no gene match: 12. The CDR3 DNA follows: TGTGCCAGCGGGGGGGGAAGTCAAGTAACCTACGAGCAGTACTTC. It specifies CASGGGSQVTYEQYF. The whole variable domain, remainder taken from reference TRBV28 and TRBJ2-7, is DVKVTQSSRYLVKRTGEKVFLECVQDMDHENMFWYRQDPGLGLRLIYFSYDVKMKEKGDIPEGYSVSREKKERFSLILESASTNQTSMYLCASGGGSQVTYEQYFGPGTRLTVT.

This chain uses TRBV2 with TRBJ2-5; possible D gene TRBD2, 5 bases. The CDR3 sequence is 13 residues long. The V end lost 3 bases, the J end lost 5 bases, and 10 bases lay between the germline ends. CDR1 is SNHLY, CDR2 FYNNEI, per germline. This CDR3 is CASSDQLGETQYF. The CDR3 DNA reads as TGTGCCAGCAGTGATCAACTAGGGGAGACCCAGTACTTC.

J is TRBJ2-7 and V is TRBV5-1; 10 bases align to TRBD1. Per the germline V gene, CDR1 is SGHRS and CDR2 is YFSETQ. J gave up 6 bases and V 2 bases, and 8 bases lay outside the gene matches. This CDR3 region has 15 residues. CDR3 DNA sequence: TGCGCCAGCAGCTTAACCGGGACAGGGGTCTTCGAGCAGTACTTC. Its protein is CASSLTGTGVFEQYF.

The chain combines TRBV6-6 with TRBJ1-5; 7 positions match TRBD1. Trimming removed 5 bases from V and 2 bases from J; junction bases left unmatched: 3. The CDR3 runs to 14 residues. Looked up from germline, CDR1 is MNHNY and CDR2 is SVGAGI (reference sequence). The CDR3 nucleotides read TGTGCCAGCAGTCGTGACAGGGGCAATCAGCCCCAGCATTTT. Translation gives CASSRDRGNQPQHF.

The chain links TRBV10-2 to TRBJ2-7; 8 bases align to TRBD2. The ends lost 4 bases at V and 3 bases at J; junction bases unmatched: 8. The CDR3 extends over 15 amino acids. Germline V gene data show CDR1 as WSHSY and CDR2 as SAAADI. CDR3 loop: CASSALGGGRYEQYF. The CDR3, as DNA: TGCGCCAGCAGTGCCCTGGGCGGGGGGCGCTACGAGCAGTACTTC.

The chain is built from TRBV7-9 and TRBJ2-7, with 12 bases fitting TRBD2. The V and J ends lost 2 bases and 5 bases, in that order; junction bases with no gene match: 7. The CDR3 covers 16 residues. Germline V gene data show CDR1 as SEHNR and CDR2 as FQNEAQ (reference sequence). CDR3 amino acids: CASSLPPSGGANEQYF. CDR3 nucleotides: TGTGCCAGCAGCTTACCCCCTAGCGGGGGGGCAAACGAGCAGTACTTC.